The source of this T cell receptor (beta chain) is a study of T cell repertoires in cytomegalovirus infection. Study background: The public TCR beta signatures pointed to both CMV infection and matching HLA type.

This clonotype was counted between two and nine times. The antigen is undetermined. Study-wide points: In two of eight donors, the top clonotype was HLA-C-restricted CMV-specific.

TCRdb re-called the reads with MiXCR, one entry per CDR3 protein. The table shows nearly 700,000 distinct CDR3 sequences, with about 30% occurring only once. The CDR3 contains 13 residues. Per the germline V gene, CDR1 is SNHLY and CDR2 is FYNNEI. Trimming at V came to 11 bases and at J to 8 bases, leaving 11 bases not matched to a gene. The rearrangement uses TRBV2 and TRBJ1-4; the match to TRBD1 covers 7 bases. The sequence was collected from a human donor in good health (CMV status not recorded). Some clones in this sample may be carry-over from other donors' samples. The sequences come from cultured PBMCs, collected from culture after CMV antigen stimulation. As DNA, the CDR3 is TGTGCCGCCAAACAGGGGCGTTGGGAAAAACTGTTTTTT. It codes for CAAKQGRWEKLFF.